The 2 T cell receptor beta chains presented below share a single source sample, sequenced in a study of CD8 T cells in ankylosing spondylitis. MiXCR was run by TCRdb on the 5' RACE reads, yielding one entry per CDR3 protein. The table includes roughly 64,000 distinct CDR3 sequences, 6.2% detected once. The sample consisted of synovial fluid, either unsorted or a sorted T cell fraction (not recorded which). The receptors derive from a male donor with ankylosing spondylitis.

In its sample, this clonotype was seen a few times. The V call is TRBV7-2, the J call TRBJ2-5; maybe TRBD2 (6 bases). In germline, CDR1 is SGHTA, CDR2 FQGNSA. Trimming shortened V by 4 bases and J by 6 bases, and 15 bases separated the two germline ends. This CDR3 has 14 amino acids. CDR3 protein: CASSSRTAGKTQYF. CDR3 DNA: TGTGCCAGCAGCTCTAGGACGGCGGGGAAGACCCAGTACTTC. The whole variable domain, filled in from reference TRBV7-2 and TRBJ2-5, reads GAGVSQSPSNKVTEKGKDVELRCDPISGHTALYWYRQSLGQGLEFLIYFQGNSAPDKSGLPSDRFSAERTGGSVSTLTIQRTQQEDSAVYLCASSSRTAGKTQYFGPGTRLLVL.

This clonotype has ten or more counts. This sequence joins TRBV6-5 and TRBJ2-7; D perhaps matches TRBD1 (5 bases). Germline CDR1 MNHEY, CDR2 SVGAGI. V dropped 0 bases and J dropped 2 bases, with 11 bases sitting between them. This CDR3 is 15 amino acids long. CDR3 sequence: CASSYSSRRAYEQYF. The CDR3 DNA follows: TGTGCCAGCAGTTACTCGTCTCGCAGGGCCTACGAGCAGTACTTC.